The rows below give T cell receptor beta chains drawn from one sample of a study of T cell clusters in autoimmune cytopenias. Following a re-call of the multiplex PCR reads, TCRdb has one entry per CDR3 protein and lacks DNA. With 11,000 or so distinct CDR3 sequences in the sample, the ten largest clones hold about a quarter. The same sample was also used in a study of T cell repertoires in aging, cancer and after chemotherapy.

The sample consisted of peripheral blood. These receptors originate from a human donor in good health. Each CDR3 is given with its conserved first and last residue. Fields, in order: clone size, CDR3 length, V gene, J gene, CDR3 protein. Some rows have no size entry. The others give once, few or many, or a class for an expanded clone.

clone size: .; CDR3 length: 15; V gene: TRBV10-3; J gene: TRBJ2-3; CDR3 protein: CAIREGSAGVDTQYF
clone size: .; CDR3 length: 15; V gene: TRBV5-5; J gene: TRBJ1-5; CDR3 protein: CASSLTGGAGQPQHF
clone size: .; CDR3 length: 13; V gene: TRBV19; J gene: TRBJ1-1; CDR3 protein: CASSTLIGTEAFF
clone size: medium-sized; CDR3 length: 15; V gene: TRBV12-3/TRBV12-4; J gene: TRBJ2-5; CDR3 protein: CASSFSGGAEETQYF
clone size: .; CDR3 length: 14; V gene: TRBV6-1; J gene: TRBJ2-6; CDR3 protein: CASRQSSGANVLTF
clone size: .; CDR3 length: 14; V gene: TRBV12-3/TRBV12-4; J gene: TRBJ2-5; CDR3 protein: CASRTGLPAGTQYF
clone size: .; CDR3 length: 13; V gene: TRBV6-5; J gene: TRBJ2-6; CDR3 protein: CASRSPGANVLTF
clone size: .; CDR3 length: 15; V gene: TRBV6-5; J gene: TRBJ2-5; CDR3 protein: CASSYPGKFGETQYF
clone size: .; CDR3 length: 14; V gene: TRBV19; J gene: TRBJ2-7; CDR3 protein: CASSKGQGVYEQYF
clone size: .; CDR3 length: 14; V gene: TRBV6-1; J gene: TRBJ2-5; CDR3 protein: CASRRTGGQETQYF
clone size: .; CDR3 length: 13; V gene: TRBV11-2; J gene: TRBJ1-2; CDR3 protein: CASSLAEDYGYTF
clone size: medium-sized; CDR3 length: 16; V gene: TRBV7-6; J gene: TRBJ2-3; CDR3 protein: CASSSGSRGGTDTQYF
clone size: .; CDR3 length: 14; V gene: TRBV30; J gene: TRBJ1-1; CDR3 protein: CAWSVTTLNTEAFF
clone size: .; CDR3 length: 15; V gene: TRBV27; J gene: TRBJ2-7; CDR3 protein: CASSLSGTGESEQYF
clone size: .; CDR3 length: 12; V gene: TRBV10-3; J gene: TRBJ2-5; CDR3 protein: CAISSEGETQYF
clone size: .; CDR3 length: 15; V gene: TRBV5-4; J gene: TRBJ2-3; CDR3 protein: CASSLFHKATDTQYF
clone size: .; CDR3 length: 15; V gene: TRBV19; J gene: TRBJ1-2; CDR3 protein: CASSIEFAANYGYTF
clone size: .; CDR3 length: 15; V gene: TRBV5-4; J gene: TRBJ2-7; CDR3 protein: CASSLGSGQGYEQYF
clone size: .; CDR3 length: 14; V gene: TRBV5-6; J gene: TRBJ2-7; CDR3 protein: CASSLRDRLREQYF
clone size: medium-sized; CDR3 length: 13; V gene: TRBV11-3; J gene: TRBJ2-2; CDR3 protein: CASSLRLTGELFF
clone size: .; CDR3 length: 15; V gene: TRBV5-6; J gene: TRBJ1-1; CDR3 protein: CASSELRTVNTEAFF
clone size: medium-sized; CDR3 length: 14; V gene: TRBV11-3; J gene: TRBJ2-3; CDR3 protein: CASSILAHPDTQYF
clone size: .; CDR3 length: 17; V gene: TRBV5-5; J gene: TRBJ2-1; CDR3 protein: CASSLSWLGESGNEQFF
clone size: .; CDR3 length: 14; V gene: TRBV6-5; J gene: TRBJ2-3; CDR3 protein: CASRERPFTDTQYF
clone size: .; CDR3 length: 13; V gene: TRBV12-3/TRBV12-4; J gene: TRBJ2-3; CDR3 protein: CASSSQMGDTQYF
clone size: .; CDR3 length: 14; V gene: TRBV6-4; J gene: TRBJ1-2; CDR3 protein: CASSSGHANYGYTF
clone size: .; CDR3 length: 15; V gene: TRBV6-2/TRBV6-3; J gene: TRBJ2-3; CDR3 protein: CASRTGRQSTDTQYF
clone size: .; CDR3 length: 12; V gene: TRBV30; J gene: TRBJ1-1; CDR3 protein: CSASDVNTEAFF
clone size: .; CDR3 length: 13; V gene: TRBV12-3/TRBV12-4; J gene: TRBJ1-5; CDR3 protein: CASRGGWDQPQHF
clone size: .; CDR3 length: 14; V gene: TRBV11-2; J gene: TRBJ1-1; CDR3 protein: CASRLGRGGTKAFF
clone size: .; CDR3 length: 15; V gene: TRBV7-9; J gene: TRBJ2-7; CDR3 protein: CASSLAYRGRYEQYF
clone size: .; CDR3 length: 16; V gene: TRBV11-3; J gene: TRBJ2-7; CDR3 protein: CASSEGQLRLNYEQYF
clone size: .; CDR3 length: 13; V gene: TRBV10-3; J gene: TRBJ1-1; CDR3 protein: CATLGTDPIRAFF
clone size: .; CDR3 length: 16; V gene: TRBV12-3/TRBV12-4; J gene: TRBJ2-6; CDR3 protein: CASRTTGFSGANVLTF
clone size: .; CDR3 length: 15; V gene: TRBV19; J gene: TRBJ1-1; CDR3 protein: CASSITGQGRTEAFF
clone size: .; CDR3 length: 15; V gene: TRBV7-6; J gene: TRBJ1-6; CDR3 protein: CASSQITGMDSPLHF
clone size: .; CDR3 length: 13; V gene: TRBV6-1; J gene: TRBJ2-1; CDR3 protein: CASSPPGGNEQFF
clone size: .; CDR3 length: 16; V gene: TRBV5-4; J gene: TRBJ1-6; CDR3 protein: CASSSKSGGYNSPLHF
clone size: medium-sized; CDR3 length: 13; V gene: TRBV19; J gene: TRBJ2-3; CDR3 protein: CASNRRGTDTQYF
clone size: .; CDR3 length: 13; V gene: TRBV30; J gene: TRBJ1-1; CDR3 protein: CAWSGGSHTEAFF